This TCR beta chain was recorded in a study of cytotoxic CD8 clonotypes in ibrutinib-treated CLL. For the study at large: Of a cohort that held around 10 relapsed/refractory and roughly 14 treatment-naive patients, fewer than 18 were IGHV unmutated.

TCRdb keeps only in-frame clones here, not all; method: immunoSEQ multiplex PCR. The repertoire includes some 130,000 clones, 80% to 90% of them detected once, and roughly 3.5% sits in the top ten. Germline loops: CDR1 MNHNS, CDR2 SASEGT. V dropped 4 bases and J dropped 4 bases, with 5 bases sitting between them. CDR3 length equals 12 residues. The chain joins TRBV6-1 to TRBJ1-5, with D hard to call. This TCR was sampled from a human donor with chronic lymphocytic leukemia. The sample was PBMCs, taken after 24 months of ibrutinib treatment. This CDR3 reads CASSALNQPQHF. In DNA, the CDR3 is TGTGCCAGCAGTGCACTGAATCAGCCCCAGCATTTT.